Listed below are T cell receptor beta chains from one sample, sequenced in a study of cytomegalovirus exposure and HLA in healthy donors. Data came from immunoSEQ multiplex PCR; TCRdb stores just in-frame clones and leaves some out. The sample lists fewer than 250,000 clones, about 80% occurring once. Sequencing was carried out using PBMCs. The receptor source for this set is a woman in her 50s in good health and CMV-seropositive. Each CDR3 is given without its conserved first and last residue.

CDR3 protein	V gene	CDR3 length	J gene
ASSLGTSTDTQY	TRBV5-1	12	TRBJ2-3
ASSKGDLTGDTEAF	TRBV5-1	14	TRBJ1-1
ASRRGVNYGYT	TRBV6-5	11	TRBJ1-2
SVEEGVSEAF	TRBV29-1	10	TRBJ1-1
ASSPIGGGELF	TRBV5-1	11	TRBJ2-2
ASSARTGMSYEQY	TRBV7-9	13	TRBJ2-7
ASSFTGSSGGNNEQF	TRBV5-1	15	TRBJ2-1
AWSGIGLAGGRGETQY	TRBV30	16	TRBJ2-5
ASRGQGVDTQY	TRBV5-8	11	TRBJ2-3
ASRSSGNYGYT	TRBV10-2	11	TRBJ1-2
ASTNGGAYEQY	TRBV6-1	11	TRBJ2-7
ASSLRDRDHGYT	TRBV7-3	12	TRBJ1-2
ASSSDRGGDQPQH	TRBV11-2	13	TRBJ1-5
ASSYSEGTEAF	TRBV6-5	11	TRBJ1-1
ASRAVGTYEQY	TRBV2	11	.
ASRGVSYNEQF	TRBV5-1	11	TRBJ2-1
ASSLGSLYGYT	TRBV5-8	11	TRBJ1-2
ASSSGAGDGYT	TRBV27	11	TRBJ1-2
AWRAGTGKPMNTEAF	TRBV30	15	TRBJ1-1
ASRSLPGQPQH	TRBV19	11	TRBJ1-5
ASSTSDQPQH	TRBV2	10	TRBJ1-5
ASSVPGHSYEQY	TRBV6-5	12	TRBJ2-7
ASSVRGTGQPQH	TRBV2	12	TRBJ1-5
ASSYLAGGPRETQY	TRBV6-5	14	TRBJ2-5
ASMAAGGVASIY	TRBV7-2	12	TRBJ1-3
ASSQAVTGTYEQY	TRBV4-1	13	TRBJ2-7